These 17 T cell receptor beta chains share one sample of origin, sequenced in a study of identical twins (dated by TCRdb to the mid-2010s). The method was 5' RACE. TCRdb shows the sequencer as Illumina HiSeq 2000. Clones were called with MiXCR by TCRdb after fastp trimmed the public reads at Q25, and only in-frame beta chains were retained. When rows share a CDR3 protein, they turn into one entry using the most common DNA and genes. This sample has hundreds of thousands of distinct CDR3 sequences in its table, and less than 10% of those were observed once. The ten largest clones capture 0.98% of the sample. These records were also assigned to another study, of yellow fever vaccine responses in identical twins.

The sample consisted of PBMCs. These receptors came from a woman between 18 and 30 years old in good health.

The V gene is TRBV13, the J gene TRBJ2-3, with 9 nucleotides matching TRBD1. CDR3 length: 15 amino acids. Germline V CDR1 and CDR2: PRHDT, FYEKMQ (reference sequence). V trimming: 3 bases; J trimming: 6 bases; junction bases outside the gene matches: 7. The CDR3: CASSFRDRAGDTQYF. The CDR3 DNA reads as TGTGCCAGCAGCTTCCGGGACAGGGCTGGCGATACGCAGTATTTT.

There are many counts of this clonotype. The chain recombines TRBV7-2 with TRBJ2-1; D may be TRBD1 (6 bases). This CDR3 contains 15 residues. V lost 6 bases to trimming and J lost 3 bases, with 15 bases between them. The V gene's germline CDR1 is SGHTA and CDR2 FQGNSA. CDR3 sequence: CASRVSDSSYNEQFF. The DNA for the CDR3 is TGTGCCAGCAGGGTATCGGACAGTAGCTACAATGAGCAGTTCTTC.

This clonotype has only a few counts. V gene TRBV20-1 combines with J gene TRBJ2-1, with 8 bases lining up with TRBD2. With 0 bases clipped from V and 0 bases from J, the junction kept 4 bases outside the gene matches. CDR3 size: 16 residues. Germline-derived CDR1 and CDR2 are DFQATT and SNEGSKA (reference sequence). CDR3 loop: CSARESSGNSYNEQFF. CDR3 bases: TGCAGTGCTAGAGAGAGTAGCGGGAACTCCTACAATGAGCAGTTCTTC.

J is TRBJ1-5 and V is TRBV20-1, with D perhaps TRBD1 (5 bases). The CDR3 contains 13 residues. The germline V gene has CDR1 DFQATT and CDR2 SNEGSKA (reference sequence). V lost 4 bases to trimming and J lost 4 bases, with 11 bases between them. Written as DNA, the CDR3 is TGCAGTGCTAAGACGGGGGGGAATCAGCCCCAGCATTTT. Residues: CSAKTGGNQPQHF.

The sample holds a few counts of this clonotype. The rearrangement uses TRBV2 and TRBJ2-1, with 14 bases fitting TRBD2. Trimming took 8 bases from V and 9 from J; bases not matched to a gene: 9. The CDR3 is made up of 15 amino acids. Germline V gives CDR1 SNHLY, CDR2 FYNNEI. The CDR3 here is CASGRLAGGNGEQFF. The CDR3 DNA sequence: TGTGCCAGCGGGCGACTAGCGGGAGGGAACGGTGAGCAGTTCTTC.

This clonotype was observed at least ten times. The rearrangement joins TRBV29-1 to TRBJ2-7; maybe TRBD1 (6 bases). Germline CDR1 SQVTM, CDR2 ANQGSEA. Trimming cost V 1 base and J 1 base, with 11 bases left between them. The CDR3 runs 14 residues. As DNA, the CDR3 is TGCAGCGTTGAAGGAATAGGGGGTTCCTACGAGCAGTACTTC. It yields the protein CSVEGIGGSYEQYF.

As regards this clonotype: A much larger clone lies one base from this, so it may be a read error. This sequence joins TRBV5-1 and TRBJ1-5; 7 nucleotides line up with TRBD1. The ends lost 4 bases at V and 3 bases at J; junction bases unmatched: 7. In germline, CDR1 is SGHRS, CDR2 YFSETQ. This CDR3 region has 15 residues. The CDR3 bases are TGCGCCAGCAGCGCCAGTGGACAGGACAATCAGCCCCAGCATTTT. Translated, it gives CASSASGQDNQPQHF. The variable domain in full, completed from reference TRBV5-1 and TRBJ1-5, reads KAGVTQTPRYLIKTRGQQVTLSCSPISGHRSVSWYQQTPGQGLQFLFEYFSETQRNKGNFPGRFSGRQFSNSRSEMNVSTLELGDSALYLCASSASGQDNQPQHFGDGTRLSIL.

The V gene is TRBV20-1, the J gene TRBJ2-3; 9 nucleotides match TRBD1. CDR1 is DFQATT, CDR2 SNEGSKA, per germline (reference sequence). CDR3 length equals 14 residues. V shed 3 bases, J shed 6 bases, and the junction held 7 bases outside the gene matches. The CDR3 DNA reads TGCAGTGCTAGTTCTGACAGGGGGACGGATACGCAGTATTTT. Translating it yields CSASSDRGTDTQYF.

The chain combines TRBV11-2 with TRBJ2-2; TRBD2 aligns across 13 bases. The CDR3 totals 16 residues. Looked up from germline, CDR1 is SGHAT and CDR2 is FQNNGV. V trimming: 5 bases; J trimming: 7 bases; junction bases outside the gene matches: 7. The DNA of the CDR3 is TGTGCCAGCAGCAAGCGGACTAGCGGGGGAGGCGGGGAGCTGTTTTTT. It encodes CASSKRTSGGGGELFF.

The chain couples TRBV6-2 or TRBV6-3 to TRBJ2-2; TRBD2 agrees at 10 bases. The germline V gene encodes CDR1 MNHEY and CDR2 SVGEGT. The J segment lost 5 bases and the V segment lost 7 bases, leaving 7 bases of the junction unmatched. The CDR3 loop spans 15 amino acids. CDR3: CASNTGLALTGELFF. The CDR3 DNA reads TGTGCCAGCAATACGGGACTAGCGTTGACCGGGGAGCTGTTTTTT.

The sample holds one count of this clonotype. The chain couples TRBV13 to TRBJ2-3; 13 bases are shared with TRBD2. The CDR3 totals 22 residues. The V gene's germline CDR1 is PRHDT and CDR2 FYEKMQ (reference sequence). V dropped 7 bases and J dropped 2; count of bases not matched to a gene: 24. The CDR3 is CASTSALYDWTSGSGITDTQYF. The CDR3, as DNA: TGTGCCAGCACCTCGGCTCTCTACGACTGGACTAGCGGGAGTGGGATCACAGATACGCAGTATTTT.

This clonotype has just a few counts. The chain combines TRBV6-2 or TRBV6-3 with TRBJ2-2; the D call may be TRBD1 or TRBD2 (5 bases each). Germline V gene lookup returns CDR1 MNHEY and CDR2 SVGEGT. CDR3 length: 16 residues. V was clipped by 2 bases and J by 4 bases, with 14 bases between them. CDR3 DNA sequence: TGTGCCAGCAGTTACGAGGCAGGGACCCCCACCGGGGAGCTGTTTTTT. Amino acid sequence: CASSYEAGTPTGELFF.

The chain links TRBV18 to TRBJ1-2; D possibly corresponds to TRBD1 (6 bases). This CDR3 has 15 residues. The germline V and J ends were trimmed by 0 bases and 7 bases, with 15 bases remaining between them. CDR1 is KGHSH, CDR2 LQKENI, per germline. The CDR3: CASSPPARGQAGYTF. As DNA, the CDR3 is TGTGCCAGCTCACCACCCGCCAGGGGTCAAGCTGGCTACACCTTC.

This clonotype has only a few counts. The V gene is TRBV15, the J gene TRBJ2-6; no clear D gene. The CDR3 has 16 residues. V lost 0 bases, J lost 0 bases, and 6 bases lay in between. The germline CDR1 and CDR2 sequences are LNHNV and YYDKDF (reference sequence). The CDR3 bases are TGTGCCACCAGCAGAGATCTAGGCTCTGGGGCCAACGTCCTGACTTTC. This encodes CATSRDLGSGANVLTF.

The rearrangement links TRBV7-9 to TRBJ2-7; 7 bases are a match to TRBD1. Germline values: CDR1 SEHNR, CDR2 FQNEAQ (reference sequence). Germline trimming cut 3 bases from V and 0 bases from J; bases unmatched to any gene: 11. This CDR3 contains 17 residues. The CDR3 loop reads CASSFNRQGRSSYEQYF. The CDR3 DNA sequence: TGTGCCAGCAGCTTTAATCGACAGGGCCGAAGCTCCTACGAGCAGTACTTC.

The table lists this clonotype with a few counts. The chain combines TRBV20-1 with TRBJ2-3; 10 bases are a match to TRBD2. CDR1 is DFQATT and CDR2 is SNEGSKA in the germline V gene (reference sequence). V lost 5 bases and J lost 2; bases outside the gene matches: 19. The CDR3 contains 19 residues. For the CDR3, the DNA is TGCAGTGCTTTTTCTAGCAGTCATCGAGCGGGAGGGCCCACAGATACGCAGTATTTT. Translation gives CSAFSSSHRAGGPTDTQYF.

Of note for this clonotype: A much larger clone sits a single nucleotide away, making a read error possible. The rearrangement links TRBV11-3 to TRBJ1-4; 8 nucleotides match TRBD1. The CDR3 runs to 15 residues. The germline V gene has CDR1 SGHNT and CDR2 YENEEA. CDR3 residues: CASSQGTGGNENLFF. In nucleotides, the CDR3 is TGTGCCAGCAGCCAAGGGACAGGAGGAAATGAAAACCTGTTTTTT.